Sequencing of this TCR beta chain was carried out in a study of blood T cell repertoires in COVID-19. Per the original methods: Reference gene primer amplification gave estimated nucleated cell counts. The protocol was immunoSEQ multiplex PCR, while the TCRdb copy is restricted to in-frame clones and leaves out a portion. V, J and clone size were drawn from that table, and D and trimming were deduced from the DNA. The sample has approximately 300,000 clones, 80% to 95% seen once; the top ten hold nearly 7%. The clonotype was recovered from a woman aged 25 to 39 with COVID-19, enrolled during active disease. Sequencing was done on a sample of peripheral blood.

The CDR3 bases are TGTGCCTGGAGAGCGGTCACCTACGAGCAGTACTTC. Residues: CAWRAVTYEQYF. This chain uses TRBV30 with TRBJ2-7; tentative D call: TRBD2 (5 bases). The CDR3 is 12 residues long. Deletions cut 3 bases from V and 2 bases from J, with 8 bases between. Germline V lookup: CDR1 GTSNPN, CDR2 SVGIG (reference sequence).